This is a list of T cell receptor beta chains from one sample in a study of CD8 T cells in Susac syndrome. Using its own MiXCR run on the immunoSEQ multiplex PCR reads, TCRdb lists one record per CDR3 protein. The table has about 130,000 distinct CDR3 sequences, around 93% seen once. The sample consisted of CD8+ T cells from PBMCs. The receptors originated from a human donor with Susac syndrome. Both conserved end residues are part of each CDR3. D genes are given only for firm matches. Clone size is stated in some rows and not others, as once, few, many or a class when expanded.

TRBD2 | TRBJ2-2 | TRBV15 | once | CATSRGLAGDPNTGELFF | TGTGCCACCAGCAGAGGACTAGCGGGAGATCCGAACACCGGGGAGCTGTTTTTT
- | TRBJ2-2 | TRBV3-1 | - | CASSQAVGLRNANTGELFF | TGTGCCAGCAGCCAAGCCGTAGGTCTCCGAAACGCGAACACCGGGGAGCTGTTTTTT
- | TRBJ1-1 | TRBV6-2/TRBV6-3 | - | CASSKGFTEAFF | TGTGCCAGCAGTAAGGGTTTCACTGAAGCTTTCTTT
TRBD2 | TRBJ2-2 | TRBV6-1 | - | CASRTLIGLGLASGELFF | TGTGCCAGCAGAACGCTGATAGGACTAGGCTTAGCGTCCGGGGAGCTGTTTTTT
TRBD1 | TRBJ1-5 | TRBV4-1 | - | CASSAGTGEQPQHF | TGCGCCAGCAGCGCCGGGACAGGGGAACAGCCCCAGCATTTT
- | TRBJ2-1 | TRBV27 | once | CASSLTGPGEQFF | TGTGCCAGCAGTTTAACCGGCCCCGGTGAGCAGTTCTTC
- | TRBJ2-1 | TRBV5-4 | - | CASSPDLYNEQFF | TGTGCCAGCAGCCCCGACCTTTACAATGAGCAGTTCTTC
- | TRBJ2-3 | TRBV20-1 | once | CSARTGEGDTQYF | TGCAGTGCTAGGACAGGGGAGGGAGATACGCAGTATTTT
- | TRBJ1-5 | TRBV27 | - | CASSGLGVGNQPQHF | TGTGCCAGCAGCGGTCTCGGGGTAGGCAATCAGCCCCAGCATTTT
- | TRBJ2-4 | TRBV4-1 | - | CASSQPRDGRFVPKNIQYF | TGCGCCAGCAGCCAACCCCGGGACGGTCGGTTCGTGCCCAAAAACATTCAGTACTTC
TRBD1 | TRBJ1-1 | TRBV5-1 | - | CASGRQGGTEAFF | TGCGCCAGCGGCAGACAGGGGGGCACTGAAGCTTTCTTT
- | TRBJ2-1 | TRBV5-1 | - | CASSPEAGRSSYNEQFF | TGCGCCAGCAGCCCTGAGGCCGGGAGAAGCTCCTATAATGAGCAGTTCTTC
- | TRBJ1-1 | TRBV18 | - | CASSPITGAAFF | TGTGCCAGCTCACCAATTACCGGGGCAGCTTTCTTT
TRBD1 | TRBJ1-5 | TRBV12-3/TRBV12-4 | - | CASSVGTANQPQHF | TGTGCCAGCAGTGTAGGGACAGCAAATCAGCCCCAGCATTTT
- | TRBJ1-1 | TRBV28 | - | CATLSPLDGTEAFF | TGTGCCACGCTTTCCCCACTTGATGGCACTGAAGCTTTCTTT
- | TRBJ2-2 | TRBV9 | - | CASSKAGELFF | TGTGCCAGCAGCAAGGCCGGGGAGCTGTTTTTT
- | TRBJ2-5 | TRBV11-2 | - | CASSLRPADPRETQYF | TGTGCCAGCAGCTTAAGGCCTGCGGACCCCAGGGAGACCCAGTACTTC
TRBD1 | TRBJ1-1 | TRBV12-5 | once | CASDRTGGATEAFF | TGTGCTAGTGATCGGACAGGGGGAGCCACTGAAGCTTTCTTT
- | TRBJ1-2 | TRBV6-1 | - | CASSEALSEGGDYGYTF | TGTGCCAGCAGTGAAGCTTTAAGTGAGGGCGGCGACTATGGCTACACCTTC
- | TRBJ1-2 | TRBV14 | - | CASSQDWGASYYGYTF | TGTGCCAGCAGCCAAGATTGGGGGGCCTCCTACTATGGCTACACCTTC
TRBD1 | TRBJ2-5 | TRBV27 | - | CASLGTGDVTQYF | TGTGCCAGCCTCGGGACAGGGGACGTGACCCAGTACTTC
TRBD1 | TRBJ1-5 | TRBV6-1 | once | CASRRTGSNQPQHF | TGTGCCAGCAGGCGGACAGGTAGCAATCAGCCCCAGCATTTT
- | TRBJ2-1 | TRBV7-3 | - | CASSLTMYNEQFF | TGTGCCAGCAGCTTAACGATGTACAATGAGCAGTTCTTC
- | TRBJ1-2 | TRBV19 | - | CASSPGMNYGYTF | TGTGCCAGTAGTCCCGGCATGAACTATGGCTACACCTTC
TRBD1 | TRBJ2-1 | TRBV27 | - | CASSPQGDEQFF | TGTGCCAGCAGTCCACAGGGGGATGAGCAGTTCTTC
TRBD1 | TRBJ2-1 | TRBV28 | - | CASSLAGTGRRDEQFF | TGTGCCAGCAGTTTAGCCGGGACAGGGCGCCGCGATGAGCAGTTCTTC
TRBD2 | TRBJ2-1 | TRBV11-1 | - | CASRPGTRLIAYNEQFF | TGTGCCAGCAGACCCGGGACTAGACTAATAGCCTACAATGAGCAGTTCTTC
TRBD2 | TRBJ2-7 | TRBV2 | - | CASSGGGSHEQYF | TGTGCCAGCAGTGGGGGGGGAAGTCACGAGCAGTACTTC
- | TRBJ1-1 | TRBV28 | few | CASSSIVGTEAFF | TGTGCCAGCAGTTCGATAGTGGGCACTGAAGCTTTCTTT
TRBD2 | TRBJ2-1 | TRBV20-1 | - | CSARELAGGPINEQFF | TGCAGTGCTAGAGAGCTAGCGGGAGGGCCGATAAATGAGCAGTTCTTC
- | TRBJ2-1 | TRBV7-3 | - | CASSLRWNNEQFF | TGTGCCAGCAGCCTAAGGTGGAACAATGAGCAGTTCTTC
- | TRBJ2-4 | TRBV27 | - | CASSGDGGIQYF | TGTGCCAGCAGTGGGGACGGCGGCATTCAGTACTTC
TRBD1 | TRBJ2-1 | TRBV6-5 | - | CASSTGTGALDEQFF | TGTGCCAGCAGTACCGGGACAGGGGCTCTCGATGAGCAGTTCTTC
- | TRBJ2-7 | TRBV28 | - | CASTLGPRGPAYEQYF | TGTGCCAGCACCCTTGGCCCCCGCGGGCCCGCCTACGAGCAGTACTTC
TRBD1 | TRBJ1-1 | TRBV12-3/TRBV12-4 | - | CASSLGAGGEAFF | TGTGCCAGCAGTTTGGGGGCAGGGGGTGAAGCTTTCTTT
- | TRBJ2-5 | TRBV12-3/TRBV12-4 | once | CASRMGGEETQYF | TGTGCCAGCAGAATGGGTGGGGAGGAGACCCAGTACTTC
- | TRBJ1-4 | TRBV15 | - | CATSVRGPTNSTTNEKLFF | TGTGCCACCAGCGTACGGGGCCCTACGAACTCTACAACTAATGAAAAACTGTTTTTT
TRBD2 | TRBJ2-1 | TRBV7-9 | - | CASSHALAGLGEQFF | TGTGCCAGCAGCCACGCACTAGCGGGACTCGGCGAGCAGTTCTTC
- | TRBJ1-1 | TRBV30 | - | CAWTSGGTEAFF | TGTGCCTGGACCTCCGGGGGCACTGAAGCTTTCTTT
- | TRBJ2-3 | TRBV9 | - | CASSVRIGGTDTQYF | TGTGCCAGCAGCGTAAGGATCGGGGGCACAGATACGCAGTATTTT
- | TRBJ1-1 | TRBV25-1 | - | CASTDTLNTEAFF | TGTGCCAGTACGGACACCTTGAACACTGAAGCTTTCTTT
- | TRBJ2-2 | TRBV12-3/TRBV12-4 | - | CASSSLRVAAGTTGELFF | TGTGCCAGCAGTTCCCTAAGGGTCGCAGCGGGCACCACCGGGGAGCTGTTTTTT
- | TRBJ2-3 | TRBV20-1 | once | CSAGESTDTQYF | TGCAGTGCTGGGGAGAGCACAGATACGCAGTATTTT
TRBD1 | TRBJ1-2 | TRBV12-3/TRBV12-4 | - | CASSFGTGERNGYTF | TGTGCCAGCAGTTTTGGGACAGGGGAAAGGAATGGCTACACCTTC
- | TRBJ1-1 | TRBV12-3/TRBV12-4 | - | CASNFLASNTEAFF | TGTGCCAGCAATTTTCTGGCCTCGAACACTGAAGCTTTCTTT
- | TRBJ2-1 | TRBV12-3/TRBV12-4 | - | CASSFGNEQFF | TGTGCCAGCAGTTTCGGTAATGAGCAGTTCTTC
TRBD2 | TRBJ2-7 | TRBV14 | - | CASAGTSGLEQYF | TGTGCCAGCGCCGGGACTAGCGGCCTCGAGCAGTACTTC
TRBD2 | TRBJ2-7 | TRBV7-9 | - | CASSSDWREVFSEQYF | TGTGCCAGCAGCTCAGATTGGCGGGAGGTATTCTCCGAGCAGTACTTC
- | TRBJ1-1 | TRBV25-1 | once | CASSELGHNEAFF | TGTGCCAGCAGTGAATTAGGGCACAATGAAGCTTTCTTT
TRBD1 | TRBJ2-7 | TRBV13 | - | CASSSTQGAEYEQYF | TGTGCCAGCAGCTCCACACAGGGGGCGGAGTACGAGCAGTACTTC
TRBD1 | TRBJ2-7 | TRBV9 | - | CASSAETDRVGEQYF | TGTGCCAGCAGCGCCGAGACCGACAGGGTGGGAGAGCAGTACTTC